This T cell receptor beta chain was captured in a study of cytomegalovirus exposure and HLA in healthy donors. Whole-study context: Of all 400 or so donors who were genotyped, roughly 81% belonged to the Caucasian-associated ancestry cluster. Whole-study results and caveats: Likely technical artifact: a cluster of highly shared sequence variants.

A note on this clone: Its antigen is as yet unknown. At one boundary the junction diverges from the germline segment, which might be a read error.

Amplification used 60 Vbeta primers and 13 Jbeta primers. Assay: immunoSEQ multiplex PCR; the TCRdb copy retains only in-frame clones and omits some. The sample has about 180,000 clones; 65% to 80% are singletons. This CDR3 region has 14 residues. Germline V gene sequence: CDR1 SSHAT, CDR2 FNYEAQ (reference sequence). The sample consisted of PBMCs. This chain connects TRBV7-7 to TRBJ2-3; D is perhaps TRBD2 (5 bases). The TCR sequence derives from a woman in her thirties or forties in good health and CMV-seronegative. The CDR3 nucleotides are TGTGCTAGCAGCTTAGAAGCGGGCACAGATACGCAGTATTTT. Protein: CASSLEAGTDTQYF.